This T cell receptor (beta chain) is drawn from a study of blood T cell repertoires in COVID-19. The wider study: Samples representing acute and convalescent COVID-19 were sourced from the United States, Italy and Spain.

CDR1 is SNHLY and CDR2 is FYNNEI in the germline V gene. CDR3 length: 14 residues. V lost 3 bases and J lost 3, with 12 bases in between. Authors' data handling: Amplified reference gene primers provided the basis for estimating nucleated cell counts. Method: immunoSEQ multiplex PCR; TCRdb's copy keeps in-frame clones and lacks some. The V and J calls and clone size are taken from that table; D and trimming were inferred from the DNA. The profile shows tens of thousands of clones, approximately 85% of them singletons. This chain connects TRBV2 to TRBJ2-7, with TRBD1 as a possible D gene (5 bases). The source of this sequence is an elderly woman with COVID-19, enrolled during active disease. The sample consisted of peripheral blood. CDR3 sequence: CASSEQGTFYEQYF. CDR3 DNA: TGTGCCAGCAGTGAGCAGGGAACCTTCTACGAGCAGTACTTC.